This T cell receptor beta chain was sequenced during a study of CD8+CD57+ T cells in acquired aplastic anemia (dated by TCRdb to 2017 to 2018). General notes on the study: On average, sorted CD4+ and CD8+ cells yielded about 3 ug of extracted DNA, with a range of roughly 0.17 to 30 ug.

Points the paper makes about the study in general: Patients and healthy controls showed no significant difference in CD8+ Simpson's diversity (P=0.060). Approximately 27 CD8+ CDR3 sequences were found in both patients and controls but appeared to be highly expressed in patients and within the immunodominant clones of the patients.

The study deep-sequenced TCR repertoires of sorted CD4+ and CD8+ blood T cells from severe aplastic anemia patients and healthy subjects. Ficoll-Paque density gradient centrifugation was used to isolate peripheral blood mononuclear cells. Before DNA was extracted, CD4+ and CD8+ T cells were sorted using either FACS or magnetic beads. As to this clonotype: Its antigen is currently not known. No much larger clonotype is one base removed from it; base qualities were not supplied.

TCR beta VDJ combination and CDR3 sequence profiling used genomic DNA as the template. TCR repertoire sequencing was run on an Illumina HiSeq 2000. Per the source publication's procedure: Repertoires were assessed using TRBV/TRBJ rearrangement plots, CDR3 size and DJ length profiles, and Simpson's diversity index. The most abundant DNA sequence in the deep sequencing data was taken as the immunodominant clone. CDR3 amino acid sequences were screened for sharing across subjects and compared with published repertoires and the VDJdb database. In TCRdb, the public reads were trimmed at Q25 with fastp and aligned with MiXCR, with productive beta chains retained. Each entry merges the rows of one CDR3 protein and shows their most common DNA and genes. These V and J calls rely on TCRdb rather than the paper's analysis. For this sample the table gives about 190,000 distinct CDR3 sequences, of which 64% were detected only once. The ten largest account for 46% of the sample.

The CDR3, from cysteine to phenylalanine, totals 14 residues. The read is trimmed to its CDR3 DNA, 42 bases read in frame from base 1. CDR1 and CDR2, per the germline V gene, are SGHRS and YFSETQ. At the junction V is shortened by 4 bases and J by 2 bases; bases outside the gene matches: 4. What was sequenced was sorted CD4+, CD8+, or CD8+CD57+ T cells (not recorded which) from PBMCs. This receptor was obtained from a human donor with severe aplastic anemia or a healthy control (not recorded which). This sequence uses TRBV5-1 and TRBJ2-5, with 8 bases in between that match TRBD2. The nucleotide sequence is given as TGCGCCAGCAGCCCTACTAGCGGACAAGAGACCCAGTACTTC. It is translated as CASSPTSGQETQYF. Extended through the reference TRBV5-1 and TRBJ2-5 proteins, this CDR3 yields the full variable domain: KAGVTQTPRYLIKTRGQQVTLSCSPISGHRSVSWYQQTPGQGLQFLFEYFSETQRNKGNFPGRFSGRQFSNSRSEMNVSTLELGDSALYLCASSPTSGQETQYFGPGTRLLVL.